One sample yielded the 7 T cell receptor beta chains listed below, sequenced in a study of shared clonotypes between healthy human individuals. Method: immunoSEQ multiplex PCR; TCRdb's copy keeps in-frame clones and lacks some. This table has about 960,000 clones, roughly 72% appearing once. Material: memory CD4+ T cells sorted from blood. Described subset: CD45RA-negative fraction. The receptor source for this set is a man aged 18-30 years in good health.

This clone was counted a few times. The chain uses TRBV18 and TRBJ1-2; TRBD1 agrees at 10 bases. In germline, CDR1 is KGHSH, CDR2 LQKENI. The junction had 7 bases not matched to a gene; V was cut back by 3 bases and J by 0 bases. This CDR3 is 17 amino acids long. CDR3 sequence (DNA): TGTGCCAGCTCACCCGGGACAGGGGTTACTACTAACTATGGCTACACCTTC. Its protein product is CASSPGTGVTTNYGYTF.

The V gene is TRBV19, the J gene TRBJ1-4; TRBD1 agrees at 9 bases. CDR3 length equals 14 residues. Germline lookup yields CDR1 LNHDA and CDR2 SQIVND (reference sequence). The V and J ends lost 6 bases and 4 bases, in that order; junction bases with no gene match: 3. The CDR3 DNA reads as TGTGCCAGTAGGGTGGACAGGGGTAATGAAAAACTGTTTTTT. Amino acids: CASRVDRGNEKLFF.

The V gene is TRBV30, the J gene TRBJ1-1; TRBD1 might be the D (6 bases). Germline CDR1 GTSNPN, CDR2 SVGIG (reference sequence). Trimming removed 7 bases at V and 5 bases at J, with 17 bases between. This CDR3 is 13 amino acids long. CDR3 DNA: TGTGCCTTGACAGGTTCGGAAAAAACTGAAGCTTTCTTT. Encoded protein: CALTGSEKTEAFF.

V usage is TRBV10-2 and J usage is TRBJ1-1; D not resolved. The CDR3 length is 13 residues. V was cut by 5 bases and J by 4 bases, with 11 bases left in between. Germline values: CDR1 WSHSY, CDR2 SAAADI. CDR3 region: CASSSGYGTEAFF. CDR3 bases: TGCGCCAGCAGTTCCGGGTATGGCACTGAAGCTTTCTTT.

V usage is TRBV6-6 and J usage is TRBJ1-1, with 7 positions matching TRBD1. Trimming removed 6 bases from V and 4 bases from J; junction bases left unmatched: 5. There are 13 residues in the CDR3. The germline V gene encodes CDR1 MNHNY and CDR2 SVGAGI (reference sequence). CDR3 sequence (DNA): TGTGCCAGCAGCGTTGGGACAGTCACTGAAGCTTTCTTT. Amino acids: CASSVGTVTEAFF.

Points on this clone: The sample contains more than one DNA sequence encoding this CDR3. The chain carries TRBV5-1 and TRBJ2-7; possibly TRBD1 for D (6 bases). The CDR3 totals 13 residues. The V gene's germline CDR1 is SGHRS and CDR2 YFSETQ. Trimming removed 4 bases from V and 2 bases from J, with 10 bases in between. CDR3 DNA: TGCGCCAGCAGCCCGACAGGAACCTACGAGCAGTACTTC. The encoded protein is CASSPTGTYEQYF.

This chain uses TRBV18 with TRBJ2-1; D gene unclear. The germline V gene has CDR1 KGHSH and CDR2 LQKENI. This CDR3 is 12 amino acids long. With 6 bases removed from V and 7 bases from J, the gap between germline ends came to 10 bases. CDR3 DNA: TGTGCCAGCTCTTACCTTGGAAATGAGCAGTTCTTC. Its translation: CASSYLGNEQFF.